This TCR beta chain was identified in a study of blood T cell repertoires in COVID-19. For the study at large: Sources were T cells, B-cell-depleted T cells, or PBMCs; the material itself was cDNA or gDNA.

The table came from immunoSEQ multiplex PCR; TCRdb's copy has only in-frame clones and leaves some out. The sample consists of approximately 260,000 clones, roughly 88% of them appearing once. Membership in each cohort depended on participant-reported clinical history. The CDR3 spans 15 residues. Trimming removed 7 bases from V and 1 base from J; junction bases left unmatched: 5. The germline V gene encodes CDR1 KGHDR and CDR2 SFDVKD. The genes are TRBV24-1 and TRBJ1-1, with 10 bases aligning to TRBD1. The source of this sequence is a woman aged 40 to 50 with acute COVID-19. Sequenced sample: PBMCs or T cells enriched from blood (not recorded which). Here the CDR3 reads CATSTGTGENTEAFF. The DNA for the CDR3 is TGTGCCACCAGCACCGGGACAGGGGAGAACACTGAAGCTTTCTTT.